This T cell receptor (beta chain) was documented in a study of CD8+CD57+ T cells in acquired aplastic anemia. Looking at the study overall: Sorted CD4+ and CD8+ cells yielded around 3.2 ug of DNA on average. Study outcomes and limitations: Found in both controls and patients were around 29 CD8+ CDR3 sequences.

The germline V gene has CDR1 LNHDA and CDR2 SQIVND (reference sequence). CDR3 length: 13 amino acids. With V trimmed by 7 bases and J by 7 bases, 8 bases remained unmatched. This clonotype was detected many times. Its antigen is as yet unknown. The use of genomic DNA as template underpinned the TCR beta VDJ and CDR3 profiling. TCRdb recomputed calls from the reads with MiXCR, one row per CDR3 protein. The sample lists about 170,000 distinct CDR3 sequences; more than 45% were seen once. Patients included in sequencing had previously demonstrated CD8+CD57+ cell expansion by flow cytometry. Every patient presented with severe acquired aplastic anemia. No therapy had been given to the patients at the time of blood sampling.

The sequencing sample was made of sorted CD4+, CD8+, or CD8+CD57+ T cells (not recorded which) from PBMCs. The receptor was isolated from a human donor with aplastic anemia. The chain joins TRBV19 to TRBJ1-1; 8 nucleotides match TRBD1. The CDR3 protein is CASNGGQAGEAFF. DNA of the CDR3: TGTGCCAGTAATGGGGGACAGGCCGGTGAAGCTTTCTTT.